This T cell receptor (beta chain) emerged from a study of beta chain features in type 1 diabetes. Study conclusions and caveats: Shorter TCRB CDR3s, moderately but significantly so, marked every one of the four CD4+ subsets in Type 1 diabetes patients.

cDNA synthesis used the whole RNA isolate, giving expressed TCRB sequences. TCRdb's copy holds only in-frame clones and misses some; the assay was immunoSEQ multiplex PCR. The sample shows more than 250,000 clones, around 15% of them seen only once. The CDR3 is 13 residues long. With V trimmed by 8 bases and J by 4 bases, 6 bases remained unmatched. Germline values: CDR1 WSHSY, CDR2 SAAADI. This clone has just a few counts. Its antigen is still unknown. This TCR was recovered from a young man with type 1 diabetes. The sample comprised naive CD4+ T cells from blood. The chain is built from TRBV10-2 and TRBJ2-5; 8 bases fit TRBD1. CDR3 sequence: CASCRGRAETQYF. As DNA, the CDR3 is TGCGCCAGCTGCAGGGGGCGCGCAGAGACCCAGTACTTC.